This T cell receptor (beta chain) was captured by sequencing in a study of cytomegalovirus exposure and HLA in healthy donors. General study points: Later on, a genetic analysis was performed. It linked a missense variant in DCLRE1C with V- and J-gene trimming of TCR beta. High specificity and sensitivity for cytomegalovirus status were reported for the classifier.

As to this clone: Its target is not known.

The CDR3 runs to 15 residues. Germline values: CDR1 SGHDT, CDR2 YYEEEE. V lost 3 bases to trimming and J lost 0 bases; unmatched junction nucleotides: 3. PCR amplification relied on 60 Vbeta primers (plus 13 Jbeta primers). In the study's own analysis: A later analysis tallied 80 million to 100 million unique TCR beta chains, around 11 million of them shared. This table comes from immunoSEQ multiplex PCR, and its TCRdb copy is limited to in-frame clones, with some not included. V, J and clone size derive from that table, while D and trimming were established from the DNA sequence. Altogether roughly 120,000 clones are present, approximately 80% being singletons, with the ten largest covering 3.3%.

This chain links TRBV5-6 with TRBJ1-3, with 7 bases that match TRBD1. The sequencing sample was made of PBMCs. This receptor was obtained from a male donor in good health and CMV-seronegative. DNA of the CDR3: TGTGCCAGCAGCTGGGACAGCAACTCTGGAAACACCATATATTTT. Protein sequence: CASSWDSNSGNTIYF.